These 29 T cell receptor beta chains share one sample of origin, sequenced in a study of blood T cells in healthy people across ages. Primed by a sample-barcoded 5' primer and a J-beta primer mix, a second PCR proceeded for about 7 to 12 cycles. In TCRdb, the 5' RACE reads were re-called with MiXCR into one record per CDR3 protein. The sample carries about 1.8 million distinct CDR3 sequences, about 50% recorded once. The source material was blood. These receptors were collected from a woman between 40 and 50 years old in good health.

The chain employs TRBV11-2 and TRBJ2-3; D unresolved. V was pared by 1 base and J by 4 bases, with 15 bases between. This CDR3 is 16 amino acids long. Germline V gives CDR1 SGHAT, CDR2 FQNNGV. The CDR3, as DNA: TGTGCCAGCAGCTTAGGGTCCAGCTTCGGATCAGATACGCAGTATTTT. It translates to CASSLGSSFGSDTQYF.

The rearrangement links TRBV27 to TRBJ2-7; possible D gene TRBD1, 5 bases. This CDR3 is built from 13 residues. Germline-derived CDR1 and CDR2 are MNHEY and SMNVEV (reference sequence). Trimming pared 4 bases from V and 7 bases from J, leaving 14 bases between. The CDR3 region is CASSWGGNNEQYF. The CDR3 DNA sequence: TGTGCCAGCAGTTGGGGCGGAAACAATGAGCAGTACTTC.

The chain has TRBV29-1 and TRBJ2-1; 16 positions match TRBD2. Germline V gene lookup returns CDR1 SQVTM and CDR2 ANQGSEA. This CDR3 has 16 amino acids. Trimming took 1 base from V and 12 from J; bases not matched to a gene: 9. The chain's CDR3 is CSVEGSSGLAGGRQFF. The DNA of the CDR3 is TGCAGCGTTGAAGGAAGTTCGGGACTAGCGGGGGGGCGGCAGTTCTTC.

This clonotype was picked up a small number of times. The V and J genes are TRBV7-2 and TRBJ1-5, with D possibly TRBD1 on 6 matching bases. Trimming removed 5 bases at V and 7 bases at J, with 12 bases between. This CDR3 is built from 13 residues. Germline-derived CDR1 and CDR2 are SGHTA and FQGNSA. CDR3 nucleotide sequence: TGTGCCAGCAGCGCAGGGGTACAACAGCCCCAGCATTTT. This translates into CASSAGVQQPQHF.

This clonotype has just a few counts. V gene TRBV5-1 combines with J gene TRBJ2-7, with D hard to call. The CDR3 runs to 14 residues. Per germline, CDR1 SGHRS and CDR2 YFSETQ. Trimming cost V 0 bases and J 1 base, with 8 bases left between them. The CDR3 DNA is TGCGCCAGCAGCTTGGAGGCCAGATCCTACGAGCAGTACTTC. It encodes CASSLEARSYEQYF.

This clonotype came up a few times. The genes are TRBV7-2 and TRBJ2-4; either TRBD1 or TRBD2 may supply D (6 bases each). Germline V gene data show CDR1 as SGHTA and CDR2 as FQGNSA. This CDR3 is built from 17 residues. Trimming pared 6 bases from V and 0 bases from J, leaving 18 bases between. CDR3 protein: CASSERGANTAKNIQYF. Here the CDR3 DNA reads TGTGCCAGCAGTGAAAGGGGGGCCAACACAGCCAAAAACATTCAGTACTTC.

J is TRBJ2-5 and V is TRBV20-1; maybe TRBD2 (6 bases). Germline V gives CDR1 DFQATT, CDR2 SNEGSKA (reference sequence). The CDR3 extends over 14 amino acids. Trimming stripped 0 bases from V and 11 bases from J, with 19 bases between. CDR3 in amino acids: CSARDSGLQHGQYF. The CDR3 DNA sequence: TGCAGTGCTAGAGATTCGGGACTCCAACACGGGCAGTACTTC.

This clonotype was observed a few times. The chain's CDR3 is CASSRTSNTEAFF. The CDR3 coding sequence is TGTGCCAGCAGCCGAACATCGAACACTGAAGCTTTCTTT. The chain combines TRBV28 with TRBJ1-1; D remains ambiguous. Trimming took off 6 bases at V and 1 base at J, with 9 bases between the two ends. Germline-derived CDR1 and CDR2 are MDHEN and SYDVKM. The length of the CDR3 is 13 residues.

This clonotype was picked up a small number of times. The V and J genes are TRBV6-5 and TRBJ2-3; perhaps D is TRBD1 or TRBD2 (6 bases each). Trimming took off 5 bases at V and 6 bases at J, with 15 bases between the two ends. The CDR3 sequence is 14 residues long. CDR1 is MNHEY, CDR2 SVGAGI, per germline. CDR3 loop: CASSPTGGMDTQYF. The DNA of the CDR3 is TGTGCCAGCAGTCCGACAGGAGGGATGGATACGCAGTATTTT.

The chain employs TRBV18 and TRBJ2-5, with no clear D. The end of the DNA is better explained by TRBJ2-7, so the J call may be wrong. Germline assignment: CDR1 KGHSH and CDR2 LQKENI. The CDR3 is 12 amino acids. Here the CDR3 DNA reads TGTGCCAGCTCGCCAGCTTTAAACGAGCAGTACTTC. It encodes CASSPALNEQYF.

In DNA form, the CDR3 reads TGTGCCACCAGCAGAGATCTGGGACCCTTGGATGGGAACATTCAGTACTTC. Protein: CATSRDLGPLDGNIQYF. The J gene is TRBJ2-4, the V gene TRBV15; TRBD1 or TRBD2 may be the D gene (5 bases each). CDR3 length equals 17 residues. In germline, CDR1 is LNHNV, CDR2 YYDKDF (reference sequence). Trimming took 0 bases from V and 7 from J, leaving 19 bases between them.

This clonotype appeared a few times. This rearrangement joins TRBV27 to TRBJ2-3; 7 positions agree with TRBD2. Germline assignment: CDR1 MNHEY and CDR2 SMNVEV (reference sequence). The J segment lost 2 bases and the V segment lost 2 bases, leaving 10 bases of the junction unmatched. The CDR3 contains 17 residues. CDR3 in amino acids: CASSLLNSGGSTDTQYF. The CDR3 bases are TGTGCCAGCAGTTTACTCAACTCGGGGGGTTCCACAGATACGCAGTATTTT.

J is TRBJ2-5 and V is TRBV11-2; D is ambiguous. The CDR3 contains 12 residues. CDR1 is SGHAT, CDR2 FQNNGV, per germline. Between the trimmed V and J ends, which lost 7 bases and 5 bases, there was a span of 11 bases. CDR3 DNA sequence: TGTGCCAGCAACTTTAATGAGGAGACCCAGTACTTC. Amino acids: CASNFNEETQYF.

This clonotype was counted once. The gene calls are TRBV3-1 and TRBJ2-6; D is unclear. CDR3 length: 17 residues. Trimming took 4 bases from V and 0 from J, leaving 13 bases between them. Germline CDR1 is LGHDT and CDR2 is YNNKEL (reference sequence). In DNA, the CDR3 is TGTGCCAGCAGCCGTACCGCCTTGAGCTCTGGGGCCAACGTCCTGACTTTC. Translated, it gives CASSRTALSSGANVLTF. Drawing the rest from reference TRBV3-1 and TRBJ2-6, the complete variable domain is DTAVSQTPKYLVTQMGNDKSIKCEQNLGHDTMYWYKQDSKKFLKIMFSYNNKELIINETVPNRFSPKSPDKAHLNLHINSLELGDSAVYFCASSRTALSSGANVLTFGAGSRLTVL.

In DNA form, the CDR3 reads TGTGCCAGCAGCTTAGCGGGGACAGGGTCGGATGAGCAGTTCTTC. This sequence encodes CASSLAGTGSDEQFF. The chain links TRBV7-8 to TRBJ2-1, with 9 bases lining up with TRBD1. CDR3 length equals 15 residues. J gave up 8 bases and V 0 bases, and 5 bases lay outside the gene matches. CDR1 and CDR2 from the germline V gene are SGHVS and FQNEAQ.

Many counts were recorded for this clonotype. V gene TRBV6-1 combines with J gene TRBJ1-2; 7 bases align to TRBD1. Per germline, CDR1 MNHNS and CDR2 SASEGT. This CDR3 is 13 amino acids long. V was clipped by 5 bases and J by 4 bases; unmatched bases: 4. CDR3 DNA: TGTGCCAGCAGTCCGGGACAGCTCTATGGCTACACCTTC. Its protein is CASSPGQLYGYTF.

The genes are TRBV20-1 and TRBJ1-1; D not resolved. This CDR3 contains 17 residues. Trimming left V 1 base short and J 0 bases short, with 18 bases between. Looked up from germline, CDR1 is DFQATT and CDR2 is SNEGSKA (reference sequence). DNA for the CDR3: TGCAGTGCTAGAGGTGGTCCCGCCGGCAGCATGAACACTGAAGCTTTCTTT. Translated, it gives CSARGGPAGSMNTEAFF.

This sequence joins TRBV6-5 and TRBJ2-4; TRBD1 matches at 7 bases. With V trimmed by 6 bases and J by 3 bases, 11 bases remained unmatched. Germline values: CDR1 MNHEY, CDR2 SVGAGI. This CDR3 region has 16 residues. The CDR3 reads CASRSQTGTVKNIQYF. The CDR3 region has the DNA TGTGCCAGCAGGTCCCAAACCGGGACAGTCAAAAACATTCAGTACTTC.

This rearrangement joins TRBV11-2 to TRBJ2-1; TRBD2 matches 8 bases. The CDR3 runs to 16 residues. Unmatched junction bases numbered 10, after V lost 1 base and J lost 8 bases. Germline values: CDR1 SGHAT, CDR2 FQNNGV. The CDR3 bases are TGTGCCAGCAGCTTAGTCTCCGGGGGGGCCCTGGATGAGCAGTTCTTC. This gives the protein CASSLVSGGALDEQFF.

V gene TRBV3-1 combines with J gene TRBJ1-1; unclear D gene. The CDR3 loop spans 16 amino acids. Germline loops: CDR1 LGHDT, CDR2 YNNKEL (reference sequence). The V and J ends lost 0 bases and 0 bases respectively, with 11 bases between them. The CDR3 here is CASSQDLEGMNTEAFF. DNA for the CDR3: TGTGCCAGCAGCCAAGATTTGGAGGGTATGAACACTGAAGCTTTCTTT.

This clonotype was seen once. The V call is TRBV21-1, the J call TRBJ2-5; TRBD2 reflects the table's D call only, with no check against the DNA. Matching the DNA end better, TRBJ2-7 makes the J call doubtful. TRBV21-1 is flagged as a pseudogene. The CDR3 has 17 residues. The CDR3, as DNA: TGTGCCAGCAGCAAATCCCCGGGGACAAGCGCCGAGGACGAGCAGTACTTC. Translating gives CASSKSPGTSAEDEQYF.

The chain links TRBV28 to TRBJ2-7; no definite D call. V was shortened by 5 bases and J by 2 bases, with 13 bases between the two germline ends. CDR3 length: 14 residues. In germline, CDR1 is MDHEN, CDR2 SYDVKM. In DNA form, the CDR3 reads TGTGCCAGCAGTAATGGTGGCAAAACCTACGAGCAGTACTTC. Protein sequence: CASSNGGKTYEQYF.

This chain connects TRBV7-2 to TRBJ1-6, with D uncertain. Germline V gene sequence: CDR1 SGHTA, CDR2 FQGNSA. Trimming removed 5 bases at V and 4 bases at J, with 12 bases between. This CDR3 contains 15 residues. This CDR3 is CASSAEGMYNSPLHF. The CDR3 DNA is TGTGCCAGCAGCGCCGAAGGGATGTATAATTCACCCCTCCACTTT.

The rearrangement links TRBV28 to TRBJ2-1; 7 nucleotides match TRBD2. CDR1 is MDHEN and CDR2 is SYDVKM in the germline V gene. The CDR3 length is 15 residues. With V trimmed by 3 bases and J by 5 bases, 7 bases remained unmatched. CDR3 in amino acids: CASSFGGFNDNEQFF. In nucleotides, the CDR3 is TGTGCCAGCAGTTTCGGGGGGTTCAACGACAATGAGCAGTTCTTC. The variable domain in full, with the rest retrieved from reference TRBV28 and TRBJ2-1, is DVKVTQSSRYLVKRTGEKVFLECVQDMDHENMFWYRQDPGLGLRLIYFSYDVKMKEKGDIPEGYSVSREKKERFSLILESASTNQTSMYLCASSFGGFNDNEQFFGPGTRLTVL.

This clonotype was found once. The DNA of the CDR3 is TGCAGTGCTACAAGGCGGGACTCCTACAATGAGCAGTTCTTC. This codes for CSATRRDSYNEQFF. The rearrangement links TRBV20-1 to TRBJ2-1; possible D gene TRBD2, 6 bases. The V end was cut by 4 bases, the J end by 0 bases, with 10 bases between. Per germline, CDR1 DFQATT and CDR2 SNEGSKA (reference sequence). This CDR3 is 14 amino acids long.

V is TRBV5-4 and J is TRBJ2-5, with 8 bases lining up with TRBD2. V shed 7 bases, J shed 5 bases, and the junction held 19 bases outside the gene matches. Germline values: CDR1 SGHNT, CDR2 YYREEE (reference sequence). The length of the CDR3 is 17 residues. The CDR3 DNA reads as TGTGCCAGCTCCCTATCTGGCGGGGGGCCTAAGAACGAGACCCAGTACTTC. This sequence encodes CASSLSGGGPKNETQYF.

The rearrangement joins TRBV7-2 to TRBJ2-1; TRBD1 might be the D (6 bases). Trimming shortened V by 3 bases and J by 2 bases, and 8 bases separated the two germline ends. Germline V gene lookup returns CDR1 SGHTA and CDR2 FQGNSA. There are 14 residues in the CDR3. The CDR3 is CASSFTGPYNEQFF. The CDR3 DNA reads TGTGCCAGCAGCTTCACAGGGCCCTACAATGAGCAGTTCTTC.

The rearrangement links TRBV15 to TRBJ1-2; TRBD1 agrees at 8 bases. Trimming at V came to 0 bases and at J to 6 bases, leaving 3 bases not matched to a gene. CDR1 and CDR2 (germline): LNHNV, YYDKDF (reference sequence). The CDR3 spans 14 residues. The CDR3 DNA reads TGTGCCACCAGCAGAGATTTCAGGGGGCATGGCTACACCTTC. This gives the protein CATSRDFRGHGYTF.

The J gene is TRBJ2-3, the V gene TRBV4-3, with TRBD2 identical over 8 bases. This CDR3 comprises 16 residues. V was clipped by 4 bases and J by 3 bases; unmatched bases: 9. CDR1 is LGHNA, CDR2 YSLEER, per germline. CDR3 DNA: TGCGCCAGCAGCCCCCAGCCGGGACTAGAAACAGATACGCAGTATTTT. Translating it yields CASSPQPGLETDTQYF.